The rows below give T cell receptor beta chains drawn from one sample of a study of blood T cells in healthy people across ages. MiXCR, applied by TCRdb to the 5' RACE reads, yields one record per CDR3 protein. The sample shows about 800,000 distinct CDR3 sequences, more than 20% of them seen only once. The data also belong to a second study, concerning T cells of mothers and their children.

Sequencing was performed on blood. Source of these receptors: a boy younger than 18 in good health. Both conserved end residues are part of each CDR3. A D gene is named only where the DNA matches it firmly. Some rows mark clone size as missing; the rest say once, few, many or name a class of expanded clone.

V gene,J gene,D gene,clone size,CDR3 protein,CDR3 DNA
TRBV6-6,TRBJ1-5,.,few,CASSYSSQNNQPQHF,TGTGCCAGCAGTTACTCGAGCCAGAACAATCAGCCCCAGCATTTT
TRBV28,TRBJ2-7,TRBD2,.,CASSSLGLAVNPLSYEQYF,TGTGCCAGCAGTTCCCTCGGACTAGCGGTGAACCCCCTCTCCTACGAGCAGTACTTC
TRBV6-2/TRBV6-3,TRBJ2-5,.,.,CASSKPLKETQYF,TGTGCCAGCAGTAAGCCCTTAAAAGAGACCCAGTACTTC
TRBV3-1,TRBJ2-7,TRBD2,few,CASGPPSGRVGGPYEQYF,TGTGCCAGCGGCCCCCCTAGCGGGAGGGTTGGAGGCCCCTACGAGCAGTACTTC
TRBV5-1,TRBJ1-1,.,.,CASSLDRFGNTEAFF,TGCGCCAGCAGCTTGGACCGCTTTGGGAACACTGAAGCTTTCTTT
TRBV6-2/TRBV6-3,TRBJ2-3,.,.,CASSYTSDTQYF,TGTGCCAGCAGTTACACCTCTGATACGCAGTATTTT
TRBV14,TRBJ2-1,.,few,CASSQEFPSFNEQFF,TGTGCCAGCAGCCAAGAATTTCCTAGTTTTAATGAGCAGTTCTTC
TRBV7-9,TRBJ2-7,TRBD2,.,CASSLAPSGGAYEQYF,TGTGCCAGCAGCTTAGCCCCCAGCGGGGGGGCTTACGAGCAGTACTTC
TRBV20-1,TRBJ2-1,.,.,CSAGPGNEQFF,TGCAGTGCTGGGCCGGGGAATGAGCAGTTCTTC
TRBV11-2,TRBJ1-2,.,few,CASSQQGPTNYGYTF,TGTGCCAGCAGCCAACAGGGACCCACTAACTATGGCTACACCTTC
TRBV5-1,TRBJ2-2,.,few,CASSPLGVSPGELFF,TGCGCCAGCAGCCCCCTGGGGGTCAGTCCCGGGGAGCTGTTTTTT
TRBV7-6,TRBJ2-6,TRBD1,few,CASSVQSQGDISSGANVLTF,TGTGCCAGCAGCGTACAGTCTCAGGGGGACATTTCCTCTGGGGCCAACGTCCTGACTTTC
TRBV28,TRBJ2-7,.,few,CASSLQGKFYEQYF,TGTGCCAGCAGTTTGCAGGGGAAGTTCTACGAGCAGTACTTC
TRBV27,TRBJ2-6,TRBD2,.,CASAPGLAGITSGANVLTF,TGTGCCAGCGCCCCCGGACTAGCGGGGATCACCTCTGGGGCCAACGTCCTGACTTTC
TRBV27,TRBJ1-1,TRBD1,.,CASRRQGITKAFF,TGTGCCAGCAGACGACAGGGCATCACTAAAGCTTTCTTT
TRBV7-2,TRBJ2-7,TRBD2,.,CASSLVGTSTHEQYF,TGTGCCAGCAGCTTAGTAGGGACTAGCACCCACGAGCAGTACTTC
TRBV7-9,TRBJ2-5,.,few,CASSLSSALQETQYF,TGTGCCAGCAGCTTATCTAGCGCCCTCCAAGAGACCCAGTACTTC
TRBV21-1,TRBJ1-3,.,.,CASRRITSSGNTIYF,TGTGCCAGCAGGAGAATCACGTCCTCTGGAAACACCATATATTTT
TRBV7-3,TRBJ1-1,.,.,CASSASGTEAFF,TGTGCCAGCAGCGCTTCGGGGACTGAAGCTTTCTTT
TRBV12-3/TRBV12-4,TRBJ2-5,TRBD2,.,CASSLARGGRNFF,TGTGCCAGCAGTTTAGCTCGCGGGGGGCGGAACTTCTTC
TRBV29-1,TRBJ2-1,.,.,CSVEGGLDSYNEQFF,TGCAGCGTCGAAGGGGGACTGGACTCCTACAATGAGCAGTTCTTC
TRBV5-1,TRBJ2-1,TRBD2,.,CASSSGTSGNEQFF,TGCGCCAGCAGCTCTGGGACTAGCGGGAATGAGCAGTTCTTC
TRBV28,TRBJ2-7,.,few,CASSLLDSMTYEQYF,TGTGCCAGCAGTTTGTTGGACTCTATGACCTACGAGCAGTACTTC
TRBV5-1,TRBJ2-2,.,few,CASSPDATGELFF,TGCGCCAGCAGCCCCGACGCCACCGGGGAGCTGTTTTTT
TRBV18,TRBJ2-3,.,few,CASSPQLGGTDTQYF,TGCGCCAGCTCACCACAGCTGGGGGGCACAGATACGCAGTATTTT
TRBV11-2,TRBJ2-7,TRBD2,few,CASSWEGRAVLDEQYF,TGTGCCAGCAGCTGGGAGGGGAGGGCAGTACTAGACGAGCAGTACTTC
TRBV7-9,TRBJ1-1,TRBD1,many,CASSLGQGKLKAFF,TGTGCCAGCAGCCTCGGACAGGGAAAGCTGAAAGCTTTCTTT
TRBV18,TRBJ1-1,.,few,CASSPGARGHHTEAFF,TGTGCCAGCTCACCAGGGGCCAGGGGCCACCACACTGAAGCTTTCTTT
TRBV4-1,TRBJ2-2,.,few,CASSQDPAGTDRGELFF,TGCGCCAGCAGCCAAGATCCCGCCGGGACCGACCGCGGGGAGCTGTTTTTT
TRBV5-4,TRBJ2-4,.,many,CASSLVGEGDIQYF,TGTGCCAGCAGCTTGGTGGGAGAGGGCGACATTCAGTACTTC
TRBV27,TRBJ2-2,.,.,CASSLSMTISPGELFF,TGTGCCAGCAGTTTATCGATGACTATTAGTCCCGGGGAGCTGTTTTTT
TRBV29-1,TRBJ1-3,.,few,CSVEADSGNTIYF,TGCAGCGTTGAAGCCGACTCTGGAAACACCATATATTTT
TRBV6-2/TRBV6-3,TRBJ2-1,.,many,CASSLASEGNEQFF,TGTGCCAGCAGTCTAGCATCGGAAGGCAATGAGCAGTTCTTC
TRBV7-8,TRBJ1-1,.,few,CASSSGKGMNTEAFF,TGTGCCAGCAGCTCAGGGAAAGGGATGAACACTGAAGCTTTCTTT
TRBV20-1,TRBJ2-7,TRBD2,.,CSAKVIAGPYEQYF,TGCAGTGCGAAAGTCATAGCGGGACCCTACGAGCAGTACTTC